This TCR beta chain appears in the sequencing data of a study of T-cell reconstitution after alpha-beta-depleted transplantation in children. This clonotype was detected only a few times. Its antigen is as yet unknown. V was shortened by 7 bases and J by 5 bases, with 11 bases between the two germline ends. CDR3 length equals 11 residues. The germline gives CDR1 DFQATT, CDR2 SNEGSKA (reference sequence). General study points: Some patients showed high day-60 TCRbeta diversity, which derived from surviving recipient T cells and thymic progenitors. Two months or so post-transplant, alpha-beta T cells reportedly derived from several hundred expanded graft clones. From newly produced T cells came most of the T-cell counts and diversity one year after transplant.

Unique molecular identifiers were incorporated when the TCRbeta library was constructed. TCRdb redid the calling of the PCR reads with MiXCR, one entry per CDR3 protein. The sample has around 500,000 distinct CDR3 sequences, about 21% seen once; the top ten hold over 12%. The genes are TRBV20-1 and TRBJ1-2; TRBD1 might be the D (5 bases). Sequences were derived from PBMCs, mostly from graft donor cells, sampled 360 days after TCRalphabeta/CD19-depleted stem cell transplant. This receptor was obtained from a boy less than two years old who had a stem cell transplant for acute myeloid leukemia, so the T cells may come from the graft donor. In nucleotides, the CDR3 is TGCAGTGGACAAAAGGGGTATGGCTACACCTTC. This translates into CSGQKGYGYTF.